This entry lists 5 T cell receptor beta chains sequenced from one sample in a study of blood T cell repertoires in COVID-19. Generated by immunoSEQ multiplex PCR, the TCRdb table keeps only in-frame clones and is missing some. The profile shows approximately 65,000 clones, 80% to 90% of them singletons. Sequencing input: peripheral blood. Receptors originate from a middle-aged man with acute or convalescent COVID-19.

The chain couples TRBV18 to TRBJ1-1; TRBD1 matches at 7 bases. From germline, CDR1 is KGHSH and CDR2 LQKENI. The V segment lost 8 bases and the J segment 8 bases; nucleotides outside the gene matches: 17. This CDR3 is built from 15 residues. DNA of the CDR3: TGTGCCAGCGTCATAGAGACGACAGGGCTAACCGAAGCTTTCTTT. This gives the protein CASVIETTGLTEAFF.

Note on this clone: The CDR3 does not end in the conserved phenylalanine or tryptophan, so this is likely a read error. The DNA is left out, because the CDR3 cannot be placed on it with certainty; the CDR3 is given as TCRdb lists it. The chain couples TRBV12-2 to TRBJ2-7; TRBD2 reflects the table's D call only, with no check against the DNA. TRBV12-2 is a pseudogene. Including both end residues, the CDR3 is 11 amino acids long. CDR3 sequence reads: CASTPSAPLTS.

V and J are TRBV5-1 and TRBJ1-2, with D possibly being TRBD1 (5 bases). This CDR3 is built from 13 residues. V lost 0 bases to trimming and J lost 2 bases, with 5 bases between them. Germline assignment: CDR1 SGHRS and CDR2 YFSETQ. The CDR3: CASSLEGNYGYTF. The DNA for the CDR3 is TGCGCCAGCAGCTTGGAGGGGAACTATGGCTACACCTTC.

CDR3 bases: TGCGCCAGCAGTCGAGGGGGGGCCCTTAATCAGCCCCAGCATTTT. It is translated as CASSRGGALNQPQHF. The chain is built from TRBV10-2 and TRBJ1-5; possibly TRBD1 for D (6 bases). The germline CDR1 and CDR2 sequences are WSHSY and SAAADI. The CDR3 extends over 15 amino acids. The V and J ends lost 5 bases and 4 bases respectively, with 15 bases between them.

This rearrangement joins TRBV14 to TRBJ2-2, with TRBD2 identical over 13 bases. The germline CDR1 and CDR2 sequences are SGHDN and FVKESK. The CDR3 sequence is 18 residues long. The J segment lost 6 bases and the V segment lost 3 bases, leaving 10 bases of the junction unmatched. The CDR3 DNA follows: TGTGCCAGCAGCCACCCCCTGGGACTAGCGGGGCTATCCGGGGAGCTGTTTTTT. The encoded protein is CASSHPLGLAGLSGELFF.